This T cell receptor beta chain was recovered during a study of T-cell memory formation after mild COVID-19. Of note for this clonotype: Mismatch with germline at one junction end may stem from a read error.

The CDR3 sequence is 14 residues long. Germline-derived CDR1 and CDR2 are SGHTA and FQGNSA. TCRdb processed the 5' RACE reads anew with MiXCR; each CDR3 protein has one entry. The sample shows under 300,000 distinct CDR3 sequences, roughly 15% of them seen only once. V gene TRBV7-2 combines with J gene TRBJ1-2; 10 bases line up with TRBD1. Sequencing was performed on PBMCs or a T cell subset sorted from them (not recorded which). The sequence derives from a man aged 18 to 35 who had mild COVID-19 (a few samples of this study predate the infection). Cell type and time point are not known. CDR3 loop: CVSSLGDRGYGYTF. CDR3 DNA sequence: TGTGTCAGCAGCTTAGGGGACAGGGGCTATGGCTACACCTTC.